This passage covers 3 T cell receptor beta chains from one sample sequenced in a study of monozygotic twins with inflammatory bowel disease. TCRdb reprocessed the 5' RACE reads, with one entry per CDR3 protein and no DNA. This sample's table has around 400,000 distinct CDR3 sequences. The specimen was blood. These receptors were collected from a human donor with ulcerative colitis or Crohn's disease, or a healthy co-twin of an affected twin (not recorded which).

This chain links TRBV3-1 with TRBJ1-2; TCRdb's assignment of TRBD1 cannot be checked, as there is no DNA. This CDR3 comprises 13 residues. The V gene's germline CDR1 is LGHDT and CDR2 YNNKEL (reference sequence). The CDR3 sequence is CASSQDRGFGCTF.

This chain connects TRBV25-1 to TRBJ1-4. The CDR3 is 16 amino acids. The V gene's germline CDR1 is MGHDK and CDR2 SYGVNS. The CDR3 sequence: CASSETLGPWEEKLFF.

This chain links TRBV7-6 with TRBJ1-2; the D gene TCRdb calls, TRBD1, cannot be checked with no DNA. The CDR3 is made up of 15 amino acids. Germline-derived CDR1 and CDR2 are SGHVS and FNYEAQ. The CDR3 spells CASSLVLRGKEGYTF.